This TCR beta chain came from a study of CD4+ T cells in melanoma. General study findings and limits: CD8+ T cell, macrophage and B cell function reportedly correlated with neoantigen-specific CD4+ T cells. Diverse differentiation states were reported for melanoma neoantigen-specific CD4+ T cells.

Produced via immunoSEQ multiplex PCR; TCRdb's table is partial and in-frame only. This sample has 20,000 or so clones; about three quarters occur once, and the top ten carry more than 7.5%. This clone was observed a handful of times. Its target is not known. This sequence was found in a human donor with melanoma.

In DNA, the CDR3 is TGTGCCAGCAGCCCGTATTCCTACAATGAGCAGTTCTTC. Its protein is CASSPYSYNEQFF. The J gene is TRBJ2-1, the V gene TRBV6-5; D call uncertain. V lost 6 bases and J 1 base, leaving 7 bases between the germline ends. Germline loops: CDR1 MNHEY, CDR2 SVGAGI. The CDR3 runs to 13 residues.